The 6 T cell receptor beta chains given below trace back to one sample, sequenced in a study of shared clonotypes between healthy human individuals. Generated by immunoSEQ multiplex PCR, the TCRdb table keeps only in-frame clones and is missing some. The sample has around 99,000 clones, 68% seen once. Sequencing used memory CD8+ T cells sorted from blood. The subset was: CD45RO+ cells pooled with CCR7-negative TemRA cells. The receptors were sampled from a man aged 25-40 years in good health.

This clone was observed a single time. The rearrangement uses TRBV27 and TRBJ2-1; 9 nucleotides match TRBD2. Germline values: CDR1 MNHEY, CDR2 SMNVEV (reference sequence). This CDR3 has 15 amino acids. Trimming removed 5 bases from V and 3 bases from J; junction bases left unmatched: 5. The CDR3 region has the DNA TGTGCCAGCAGTATTAGCGGGAGAAGCTACAATGAGCAGTTCTTC. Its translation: CASSISGRSYNEQFF.

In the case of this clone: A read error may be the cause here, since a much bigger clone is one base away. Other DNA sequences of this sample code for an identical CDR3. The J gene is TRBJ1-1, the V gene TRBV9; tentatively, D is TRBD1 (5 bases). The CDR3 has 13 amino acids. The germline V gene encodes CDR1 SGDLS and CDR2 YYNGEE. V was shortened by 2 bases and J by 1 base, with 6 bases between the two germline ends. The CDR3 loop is CASSVGENTEAFF. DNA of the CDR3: TGTGCCAGCAGCGTGGGGGAGAACACTGAAGCTTTCTTT.

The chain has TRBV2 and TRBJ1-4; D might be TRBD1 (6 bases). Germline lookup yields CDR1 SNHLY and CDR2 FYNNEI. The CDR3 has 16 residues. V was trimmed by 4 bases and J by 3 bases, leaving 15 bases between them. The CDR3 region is CASSGYTGSSNEKLFF. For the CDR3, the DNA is TGTGCCAGCAGTGGGTACACAGGGAGTTCTAATGAAAAACTGTTTTTT.

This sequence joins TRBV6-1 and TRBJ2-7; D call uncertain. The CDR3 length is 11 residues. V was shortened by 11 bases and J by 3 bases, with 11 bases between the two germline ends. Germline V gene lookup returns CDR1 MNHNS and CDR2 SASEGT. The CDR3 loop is CACNFHYEQYF. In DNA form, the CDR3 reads TGTGCCTGCAACTTCCACTACGAGCAGTACTTC.

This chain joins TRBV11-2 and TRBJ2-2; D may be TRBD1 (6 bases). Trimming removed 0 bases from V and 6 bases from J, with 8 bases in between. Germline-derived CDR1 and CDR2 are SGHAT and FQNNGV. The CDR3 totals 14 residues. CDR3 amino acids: CASSLEAGAGELFF. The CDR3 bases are TGTGCCAGCAGCTTAGAGGCAGGGGCCGGGGAGCTGTTTTTT.

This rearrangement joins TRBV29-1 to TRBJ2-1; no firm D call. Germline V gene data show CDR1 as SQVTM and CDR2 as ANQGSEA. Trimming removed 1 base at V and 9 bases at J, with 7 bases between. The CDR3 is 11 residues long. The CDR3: CSVEGAVEQFF. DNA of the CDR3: TGCAGCGTTGAAGGGGCGGTTGAGCAGTTCTTC.